The T cell receptor (beta chain) described here comes from a study of blood T cells in healthy people across ages. General study results and limits: From one million sequenced T cells, diversity estimates were lower bounds.

This clonotype has a handful of counts. The target antigen is unknown. Staff drew around 10 milliliters of peripheral blood from each donor. Germline V CDR1 and CDR2: MGHRA, YSYEKL. The length of the CDR3 is 12 residues. Trimming removed 1 base from V and 6 bases from J, with 6 bases in between. Through a sample-barcoded 5' primer and a J-beta primer mix, a second PCR was run for about 6 to 11 cycles. CDR3-containing paired-end reads numbering at least 2.5 million came from each sample. TCRdb passed the 5' RACE reads through MiXCR, listing each CDR3 protein once. The sample consists of about 1.1 million distinct CDR3 sequences, roughly two fifths of them appearing once.

Sequencing input: blood. The V call is TRBV4-1, the J call TRBJ1-1; D is perhaps TRBD1 (6 bases). This sequence was found in a man between 18 and 29 years old in good health. CDR3 loop: CASSQAGAEAFF. Written as DNA, the CDR3 is TGCGCCAGCAGCCAAGCAGGGGCTGAAGCTTTCTTT.